Below, 31 T cell receptor beta chains from the same sample are listed, as sequenced in a study of T cells after yellow fever vaccination. MiXCR, applied by TCRdb to the 5' RACE reads, yields one record per CDR3 protein. The sample lists about 340,000 distinct CDR3 sequences; around 3.9% were seen once. The input for sequencing was PBMCs, taken 5 days after the yellow fever booster vaccination. These receptors originate from a man between 18 and 35 years old who received the YFV17D yellow fever vaccine.

The chain employs TRBV6-5 and TRBJ1-3, with D perhaps matching TRBD1 (6 bases). CDR1 is MNHEY and CDR2 is SVGAGI in the germline V gene. Between the trimmed V and J ends, which lost 8 bases and 7 bases, there was a span of 24 bases. The CDR3 loop spans 16 amino acids. The CDR3 coding sequence is TGTGCCAGCCACAGAGGGGGGGCATGGGATGAGAACACCATATATTTT. Protein sequence: CASHRGGAWDENTIYF.

At least ten counts were recorded for this clonotype. The chain couples TRBV6-2 or TRBV6-3 to TRBJ1-2; D possibly corresponds to TRBD1 (6 bases). CDR1 is MNHEY, CDR2 SVGEGT, per germline. The CDR3 extends over 13 amino acids. V was clipped by 2 bases and J by 6 bases, with 10 bases between them. The CDR3 region is CASSYRTVNGYTF. The CDR3 region has the DNA TGTGCCAGCAGTTACAGGACAGTGAATGGCTACACCTTC.

Ten or more counts support this clonotype. The chain carries TRBV6-2 or TRBV6-3 and TRBJ1-2; no clear D gene. This CDR3 is 12 amino acids long. Per germline, CDR1 MNHEY and CDR2 SVGEGT. The V end lost 6 bases, the J end lost 4 bases, and 9 bases lay between the germline ends. CDR3 residues: CASSFSGYGYTF. The CDR3 DNA reads TGTGCCAGCAGCTTCTCGGGCTATGGCTACACCTTC.

The rearrangement joins TRBV5-4 to TRBJ1-4; the D gene is possibly TRBD1 (5 bases). Trimming removed 1 base at V and 8 bases at J, with 9 bases between. CDR1 and CDR2 from the germline V gene are SGHNT and YYREEE (reference sequence). There are 13 residues in the CDR3. The CDR3 nucleotides read TGTGCCAGCAGCTTGTGGGGGGACGAAAAACTGTTTTTT. Translating gives CASSLWGDEKLFF.

In its sample, this clonotype was seen a few times. The rearrangement links TRBV5-4 to TRBJ2-1; TRBD2 matches at 9 bases. This CDR3 has 16 amino acids. From germline, CDR1 is SGHNT and CDR2 YYREEE (reference sequence). Unmatched junction bases numbered 9, after V lost 2 bases and J lost 6 bases. Written as DNA, the CDR3 is TGTGCCAGCAGCTTTCGCGGGGGGGCCCCCATCAATGAGCAGTTCTTC. Protein product: CASSFRGGAPINEQFF.

The chain joins TRBV7-8 to TRBJ2-3, with 7 nucleotides matching TRBD1. CDR1 and CDR2 (germline): SGHVS, FQNEAQ. After removal of 6 bases from V and 1 base from J, the junction contained 4 bases not matched to a gene. The CDR3 spans 14 residues. The CDR3 DNA sequence: TGTGCCAGCAGTCGAGGGACAGGCACAGATACGCAGTATTTT. Its translation is CASSRGTGTDTQYF.

This chain links TRBV6-1 with TRBJ1-1; the D is unclear. The ends were cut back, 4 bases at V and 3 bases at J, with 12 bases in the middle. The germline CDR1 and CDR2 sequences are MNHNS and SASEGT. The CDR3 spans 14 residues. This chain's CDR3 is CASSVNRKDTEAFF. The CDR3 nucleotides read TGTGCCAGCAGTGTAAACAGAAAGGACACTGAAGCTTTCTTT.

This clonotype has a handful of counts. The chain couples TRBV19 to TRBJ2-7; TRBD1 might be the D (5 bases). V lost 1 base and J 0 bases, leaving 10 bases between the germline ends. The germline CDR1 and CDR2 sequences are LNHDA and SQIVND (reference sequence). The CDR3 contains 15 residues. CDR3 DNA: TGTGCCAGTAGTATAGGGGGCACCACCTCCTACGAGCAGTACTTC. Its translation: CASSIGGTTSYEQYF. The full variable domain, its missing parts supplied by reference TRBV19 and TRBJ2-7, is DGGITQSPKYLFRKEGQNVTLSCEQNLNHDAMYWYRQDPGQGLRLIYYSQIVNDFQKGDIAEGYSVSREKKESFPLTVTSAQKNPTAFYLCASSIGGTTSYEQYFGPGTRLTVT.

This clonotype was counted many times. The chain links TRBV18 to TRBJ2-7; no reliable D call. The CDR3 runs 14 residues. V lost 6 bases, J lost 2 bases, and 14 bases lay in between. Germline V gene sequence: CDR1 KGHSH, CDR2 LQKENI. CDR3 nucleotide sequence: TGTGCCAGCTCCCTTCGAACAGAGGCCTACGAGCAGTACTTC. It translates to CASSLRTEAYEQYF.

This chain links TRBV6-6 with TRBJ1-1; tentative D call: TRBD1 (6 bases). This CDR3 has 15 amino acids. The germline V and J ends were trimmed by 6 bases and 2 bases, with 16 bases remaining between them. From germline, CDR1 is MNHNY and CDR2 SVGAGI (reference sequence). The CDR3 nucleotides read TGTGCCAGCAGCTCCGGGACAACTAAAAACACTGAAGCTTTCTTT. Amino acids: CASSSGTTKNTEAFF.

At least ten counts were recorded for this clonotype. The V gene is TRBV18, the J gene TRBJ1-1; 7 nucleotides agree with TRBD1. Germline V gene sequence: CDR1 KGHSH, CDR2 LQKENI. V lost 2 bases and J lost 5; bases outside the gene matches: 2. This CDR3 comprises 13 residues. The CDR3 loop reads CASSPTGETEAFF. The CDR3 DNA reads as TGTGCCAGCTCACCAACAGGGGAGACTGAAGCTTTCTTT.

On this clonotype itself: The CDR3 carries no conserved terminal phenylalanine or tryptophan, so it likely arises from a read error. No DNA is shown, since the ends of the CDR3 on it are uncertain; the CDR3 is the one TCRdb lists. This sequence joins TRBV7-9 and TRBJ2-5; the table's D call of TRBD2 was not tested on the DNA. The CDR3 spans 14 residues, counting both ends. Germline-derived CDR1 and CDR2 are SEHNR and FQNEAQ (reference sequence). The CDR3 sequence: CASSLDLRSGGALI.

The V and J genes are TRBV18 and TRBJ2-7; D might be TRBD1 (7 bases). V dropped 6 bases and J dropped 7 bases, with 16 bases sitting between them. Germline V CDR1 and CDR2: KGHSH, LQKENI. This CDR3 has 13 amino acids. The CDR3 region has the DNA TGTGCCAGCTCCCTTAATCCAGGGGGGGAGCAGTACTTC. It codes for CASSLNPGGEQYF.

This clonotype was seen a few times. The V and J genes are TRBV30 and TRBJ2-2; D is tentatively TRBD1 or TRBD2 (5 bases each). The CDR3 spans 13 residues. Trimming left V 2 bases short and J 5 bases short, with 9 bases between. Germline assignment: CDR1 GTSNPN and CDR2 SVGIG (reference sequence). This chain's CDR3 is CAWSPGPTGELFF. CDR3 bases: TGTGCCTGGAGTCCGGGACCTACCGGGGAGCTGTTTTTT.

This clonotype was picked up a small number of times. The chain recombines TRBV7-8 with TRBJ2-1; D is undetermined. The V end lost 2 bases, the J end lost 8 bases, and 16 bases lay between the germline ends. The CDR3 sequence is 15 residues long. Per the germline V gene, CDR1 is SGHVS and CDR2 is FQNEAQ. CDR3 loop: CASSLPLDLRDEQFF. The CDR3 nucleotides read TGTGCCAGCAGCTTACCCCTAGACCTACGGGATGAGCAGTTCTTC.

V is TRBV6-1 and J is TRBJ2-7; D remains unclear. Germline V gene sequence: CDR1 MNHNS, CDR2 SASEGT. The V end lost 6 bases, the J end lost 4 bases, and 16 bases lay between the germline ends. The CDR3 covers 14 residues. The CDR3 coding sequence is TGTGCCAGCAGCGTTATTCTAGATGGTTACGAGCAGTACGTC. It encodes CASSVILDGYEQYV.

This clonotype came up a few times. The V gene is TRBV20-1, the J gene TRBJ2-5; possibly TRBD1 or TRBD2 for D (5 bases each). CDR1 and CDR2 (germline): DFQATT, SNEGSKA (reference sequence). V lost 6 bases to trimming and J lost 2 bases, with 13 bases between them. CDR3 length equals 13 residues. The CDR3 DNA follows: TGCAGTGCCCCGCTAGAGGGGCAAGAGACCCAGTACTTC. Protein sequence: CSAPLEGQETQYF.

This clonotype was recorded at least ten times. The chain has TRBV7-2 and TRBJ1-2; D may be TRBD1 (5 bases). The CDR3 length is 15 residues. Germline CDR1 and CDR2: SGHTA and FQGNSA. Deletions cut 3 bases from V and 4 bases from J, with 15 bases between. CDR3 loop: CASSFERGAGYGYTF. Written as DNA, the CDR3 is TGTGCCAGCAGCTTTGAGCGGGGCGCAGGCTATGGCTACACCTTC.

This clonotype was seen ten or more times. The chain recombines TRBV20-1 with TRBJ1-6; no definite D call. The V gene's germline CDR1 is DFQATT and CDR2 SNEGSKA (reference sequence). V shed 1 base and J shed 6 bases, with 7 bases lying between them. This CDR3 region has 13 residues. The CDR3 protein is CSARAEFNSPLHF. CDR3 DNA: TGCAGTGCTAGAGCCGAATTTAATTCACCCCTCCACTTT.

The chain combines TRBV18 with TRBJ2-5; 8 bases match TRBD2. The CDR3 spans 15 residues. CDR1 is KGHSH, CDR2 LQKENI, per germline. The J segment lost 0 bases and the V segment lost 1 base, leaving 1 base of the junction unmatched. The CDR3 loop reads CASSPRRGDQETQYF. DNA of the CDR3: TGTGCCAGCTCACCACGGCGGGGGGACCAAGAGACCCAGTACTTC.

The chain carries TRBV10-3 and TRBJ2-3; D possibly corresponds to TRBD1 (6 bases). This CDR3 comprises 13 residues. V lost 6 bases and J 4 bases, leaving 11 bases between the germline ends. Germline values: CDR1 ENHRY, CDR2 SYGVKD. For the CDR3, the DNA is TGTGCCATCAGCTTACAGGGCGCAGATACGCAGTATTTT. It yields the protein CAISLQGADTQYF.

The sample holds many counts of this clonotype. V is TRBV5-6 and J is TRBJ2-7; a weak D match, TRBD2 (6 bases). This CDR3 has 13 residues. Trimming pared 4 bases from V and 4 bases from J, leaving 12 bases between. The germline V gene encodes CDR1 SGHDT and CDR2 YYEEEE. CDR3 loop: CASSPGAGYEQYV. CDR3 in DNA: TGTGCCAGCAGCCCCGGGGCGGGATACGAGCAGTACGTC.

The sample holds many counts of this clonotype. The chain joins TRBV12-3 or TRBV12-4 to TRBJ1-3, with a weak D call TRBD1 (6 bases). V lost 3 bases and J 2 bases, leaving 11 bases between the germline ends. The CDR3 is made up of 15 amino acids. The CDR3 reads CASSFGGAPGNTIYF. Written as DNA, the CDR3 is TGTGCCAGCAGTTTCGGGGGGGCTCCTGGAAACACCATATATTTT.

The rearrangement uses TRBV12-3 or TRBV12-4 and TRBJ2-2; 10 bases map to TRBD1. CDR3 length: 16 residues. Trimming took 4 bases from V and 7 from J; bases not matched to a gene: 9. CDR3: CASSSSRQGAVGELFF. In nucleotides, the CDR3 is TGTGCCAGCAGTTCTTCAAGACAGGGGGCGGTCGGGGAGCTGTTTTTT.

This clonotype came up many times. The chain is built from TRBV4-3 and TRBJ2-7, with a tentative D call TRBD1 (5 bases). V was clipped by 1 base and J by 3 bases, with 16 bases between them. In germline, CDR1 is LGHNA, CDR2 YSLEER. The CDR3 has 16 amino acids. The CDR3 DNA follows: TGCGCCAGCAGCCAAGGCGTCCAGGGTAGATTCTACGAGCAGTACTTC. This codes for CASSQGVQGRFYEQYF.

V gene TRBV18 combines with J gene TRBJ1-1; D gene unclear. V lost 2 bases and J lost 5, with 9 bases in between. Germline CDR1 and CDR2: KGHSH and LQKENI. There are 13 residues in the CDR3. The CDR3 sequence is CASSPRSGTEAFF. In DNA, the CDR3 is TGTGCCAGCTCACCAAGATCGGGGACTGAAGCTTTCTTT.

V usage is TRBV3-1 and J usage is TRBJ1-6; D ambiguous. The CDR3 runs 14 residues. Germline V lookup: CDR1 LGHDT, CDR2 YNNKEL (reference sequence). V was trimmed by 2 bases and J by 7 bases, leaving 9 bases between them. CDR3 sequence: CASSQIDANSPLHF. The CDR3 bases are TGTGCCAGCAGCCAAATTGACGCCAATTCACCCCTCCACTTT.

This chain joins TRBV27 and TRBJ1-5, with 8 bases that match TRBD1. Per the germline V gene, CDR1 is MNHEY and CDR2 is SMNVEV (reference sequence). The CDR3 runs to 13 residues. V shed 6 bases and J 11 bases; nucleotides not matched to a gene: 9. CDR3 in amino acids: CASRSGQTGAQHF. The CDR3 nucleotides are TGTGCCAGCAGATCGGGCCAGACAGGGGCCCAGCATTTT.

This clonotype was observed at least ten times. The J gene is TRBJ2-1, the V gene TRBV20-1; D is ambiguous. Germline CDR1 is DFQATT and CDR2 is SNEGSKA (reference sequence). CDR3 size: 15 residues. V was trimmed by 1 base and J by 5 bases, leaving 15 bases between them. CDR3 protein: CSARGSPGANNEQFF. Written as DNA, the CDR3 is TGCAGTGCTAGAGGAAGCCCAGGTGCAAACAATGAGCAGTTCTTC.

This clonotype was detected ten times or more. The chain couples TRBV28 to TRBJ1-1, with TRBD1 matching over 11 bases. The length of the CDR3 is 17 residues. V was clipped by 8 bases and J by 5 bases; unmatched bases: 16. Germline V CDR1 and CDR2: MDHEN, SYDVKM. The chain's CDR3 is CASRVTGTGGLSTEAFF. CDR3 DNA sequence: TGTGCCAGCCGAGTTACCGGGACAGGGGGACTTTCAACTGAAGCTTTCTTT.

This clonotype has only a few counts. V gene TRBV5-1 combines with J gene TRBJ2-2; 7 bases fit TRBD1. This CDR3 region has 16 residues. J was trimmed by 6 bases and V by 6 bases; bases with no gene match: 14. Germline-derived CDR1 and CDR2 are SGHRS and YFSETQ. Here the CDR3 reads CASTYTGTALPGELFF. The CDR3 DNA follows: TGCGCCAGCACCTATACAGGGACAGCCCTGCCCGGGGAGCTGTTTTTT.